This TCR beta chain was sequenced in a study of blood T cell repertoires in COVID-19 (TCRdb year 2020). About the study as a whole: Collaborator samples came from the United States, Italy and Spain and covered acute and convalescent phases of COVID-19. The material from the prospective study consisted of cDNA or gDNA derived from T cells, B-cell-depleted T cells, or PBMCs. The dataset comprised deeply sampled blood TCRbeta repertoires from subjects exposed to, actively infected with, or recovered from COVID-19. Nearly every sample came with metadata listing a de-identified subject ID, COVID-19 status, age in years and sex. HLA class I and class II types, where available, came from metadata supplied by the sample provider rather than from assay-based typing. The repertoires were released in a freely available public database intended as a resource for research on the immune response to SARS-CoV-2. The samples were drawn from the first 160 participants of the ongoing ImmuneRACE study and from 950 to 1,500 subjects provided by 6 global collaborators.

In its sample, this clone was seen a few times. Its binding antigen is unknown. Nothing much larger sits one base from this clone, and base qualities are not available. CDR1 and CDR2 are drawn from the germline V gene: KGHDR, SFDVKD. The CDR3 measures 15 amino acids from cysteine to phenylalanine. The sequence is cut down to CDR3 DNA, 45 bases in frame from base 1. Compared with germline, V lacks 9 bases and J lacks 3 bases; bases without a gene match: 9. TCRbeta CDR3 regions were amplified from genomic DNA by means of the immunoSEQ Assay, a bias-controlled multiplex PCR. Per the authors' processing: Nucleated cell counts per sample were estimated from amplification of reference gene primers within the assay. To quantify the absolute abundance of each unique TCRbeta CDR3 rearrangement, sequence reads were collapsed and filtered. For each sample, productive Simpson clonality was calculated by taking the square root of Simpson's diversity index across productive rearrangements. Not all clones reach the TCRdb copy of this immuneACCESS table, which keeps in-frame sequences only. Checked studies attribute under half of the gap to unresolved V genes and leave the rest unexplained. V and J calls and clone size are as listed in that table; D and trimming were resolved from the DNA. This sample is represented by 30,000 to 45,000 clones; roughly 84% of them were singletons. The ten top clones hold about 35% of the sample.

General findings and caveats noted by the study authors: The quantity of clinical and demographic metadata differed by source and by participant and was supplied without curation.

Collaborating institutions collected whole blood in K2EDTA tubes following their own protocols. For TCRbeta analysis, collaborators shipped samples as frozen whole blood, isolated PBMCs, or DNA extracted from either of those sample types. Sequencing input: peripheral blood. The sequence joins TRBV24-1 to TRBJ1-5, and TRBD1 aligns with 8 junction nucleotides. The sequence was collected from a man between 65 and 85 years old with active COVID-19. The nucleotides are TGTGCCACCGGAGACAGGGGAGGTGTCAATCAGCCCCAGCATTTT. This codes for CATGDRGGVNQPQHF.